The 4 T cell receptor beta chains in this list originate from one sample, sequenced in a study of T cell responses to AZD1222 COVID-19 vaccine. This table comes from immunoSEQ multiplex PCR, and its TCRdb copy is limited to in-frame clones, with some not included. This sample has roughly 40,000 clones; 70% to 90% occur once, and the top ten carry 25%. Sequences were derived from peripheral blood, sampled 28 days after the second AZD1222 dose. The receptors here all came from an adult who received the AZD1222 COVID-19 vaccine.

This clone was observed a single time. The chain employs TRBV5-4 and TRBJ2-7; D not resolved. From germline, CDR1 is SGHNT and CDR2 YYREEE (reference sequence). Trimming cost V 5 bases and J 3 bases, with 9 bases left between them. This CDR3 contains 12 residues. CDR3 protein: CASSSSGYEQYF. Written as DNA, the CDR3 is TGTGCCAGCAGTTCGTCAGGCTACGAGCAGTACTTC.

V is TRBV7-3 and J is TRBJ2-1, with 7 bases identical to TRBD2. The length of the CDR3 is 15 residues. Trimming took 5 bases from V and 5 from J; bases not matched to a gene: 9. Germline CDR1 is SGHTA and CDR2 is FQGTGA. The CDR3 reads CASSPRLAENNEQFF. CDR3 nucleotide sequence: TGTGCCAGCAGCCCTCGGCTAGCGGAAAACAATGAGCAGTTCTTC.

The V call is TRBV4-2, the J call TRBJ2-1, with no clear D. V lost 0 bases to trimming and J lost 5 bases, with 14 bases between them. Germline V gene data show CDR1 as LGHNA and CDR2 as YNFKEQ. The CDR3 extends over 16 amino acids. The CDR3 DNA is TGTGCCAGCAGCCAAGAGGTGGGCGAGGCGCACAATGAGCAGTTCTTC. Translated: CASSQEVGEAHNEQFF.

This chain uses TRBV12-5 with TRBJ2-3; 10 bases align to TRBD2. Germline values: CDR1 LGHNT, CDR2 FRNRAP. V was pared by 1 base and J by 4 bases, with 8 bases of the junction left unmatched. This CDR3 spans 17 amino acids. CDR3 nucleotide sequence: TGTGCTAGTGGTTTGGGACTAGCGGGCGAGAGTTCAGATACGCAGTATTTT. This gives the protein CASGLGLAGESSDTQYF.